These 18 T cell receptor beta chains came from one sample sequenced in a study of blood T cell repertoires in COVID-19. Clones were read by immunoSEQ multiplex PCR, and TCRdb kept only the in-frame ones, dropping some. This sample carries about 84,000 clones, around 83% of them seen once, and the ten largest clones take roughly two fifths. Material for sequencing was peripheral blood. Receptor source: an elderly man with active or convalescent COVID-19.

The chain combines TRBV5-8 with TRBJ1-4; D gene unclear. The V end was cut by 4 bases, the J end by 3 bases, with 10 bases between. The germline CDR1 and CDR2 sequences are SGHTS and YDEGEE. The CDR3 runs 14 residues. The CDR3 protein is CASSPWRANEKLFF. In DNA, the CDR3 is TGTGCCAGCAGCCCTTGGAGAGCTAATGAAAAACTGTTTTTT.

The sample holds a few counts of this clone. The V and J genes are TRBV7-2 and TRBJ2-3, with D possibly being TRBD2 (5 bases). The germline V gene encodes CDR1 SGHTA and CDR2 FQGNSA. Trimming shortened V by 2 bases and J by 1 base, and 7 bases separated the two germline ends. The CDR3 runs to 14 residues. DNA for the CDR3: TGTGCCAGCAGCTTAAGGCGGGGCACAGATACGCAGTATTTT. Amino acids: CASSLRRGTDTQYF.

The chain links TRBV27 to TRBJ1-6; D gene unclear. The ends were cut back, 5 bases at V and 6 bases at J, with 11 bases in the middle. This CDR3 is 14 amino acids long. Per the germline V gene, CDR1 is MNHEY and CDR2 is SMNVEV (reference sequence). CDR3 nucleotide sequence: TGTGCCAGCAGTACCCAGGCCCGTAATTCACCCCTCCACTTT. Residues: CASSTQARNSPLHF.

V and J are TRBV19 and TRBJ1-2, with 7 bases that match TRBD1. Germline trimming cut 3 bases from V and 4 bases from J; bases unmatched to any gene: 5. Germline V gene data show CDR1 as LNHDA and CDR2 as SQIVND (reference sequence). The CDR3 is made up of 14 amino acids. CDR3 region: CASSIQGVGYGYTF. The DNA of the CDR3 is TGTGCCAGTAGTATCCAGGGGGTTGGCTATGGCTACACCTTC.

The CDR3 sequence: CSVEVTSGAAEQYF. The CDR3 DNA sequence: TGCAGCGTTGAAGTCACTAGCGGGGCGGCCGAGCAGTACTTC. The chain uses TRBV29-1 and TRBJ2-7; 10 nucleotides agree with TRBD2. Unmatched junction bases numbered 6, after V lost 1 base and J lost 6 bases. In germline, CDR1 is SQVTM, CDR2 ANQGSEA. The CDR3 spans 14 residues.

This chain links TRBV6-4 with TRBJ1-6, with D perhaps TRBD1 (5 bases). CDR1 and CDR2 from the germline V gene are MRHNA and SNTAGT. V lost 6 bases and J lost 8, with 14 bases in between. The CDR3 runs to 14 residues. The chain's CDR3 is CASRAQGGYSPLHF. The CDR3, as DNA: TGTGCCAGCAGGGCTCAGGGAGGCTATTCACCCCTCCACTTT.

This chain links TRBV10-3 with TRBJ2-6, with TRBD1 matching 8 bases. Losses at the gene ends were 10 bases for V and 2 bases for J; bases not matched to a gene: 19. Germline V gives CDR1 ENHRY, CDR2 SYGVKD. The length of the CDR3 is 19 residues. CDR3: CATLDLRTGRLTGANVLTF. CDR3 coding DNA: TGTGCCACCCTGGACCTCCGGACAGGGCGTCTGACTGGGGCCAACGTCCTGACTTTC.

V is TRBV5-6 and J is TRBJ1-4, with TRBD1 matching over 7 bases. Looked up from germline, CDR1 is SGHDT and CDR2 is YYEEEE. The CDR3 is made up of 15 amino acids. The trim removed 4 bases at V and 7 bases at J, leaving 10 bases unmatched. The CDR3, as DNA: TGTGCCAGCAGCCTGTGGGGGACAGCTGGTGAAAAACTGTTTTTT. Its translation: CASSLWGTAGEKLFF.

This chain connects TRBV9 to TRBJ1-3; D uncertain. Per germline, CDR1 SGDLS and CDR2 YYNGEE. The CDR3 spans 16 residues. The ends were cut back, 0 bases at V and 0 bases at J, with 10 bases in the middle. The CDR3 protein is CASSVDPGSSGNTIYF. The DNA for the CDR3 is TGTGCCAGCAGCGTAGATCCGGGGAGCTCTGGAAACACCATATATTTT.

The CDR3 DNA sequence: TGTGCCAGCAGTTCCCGTAATGAAAAACTGTTTTTT. Protein sequence: CASSSRNEKLFF. The chain couples TRBV6-5 to TRBJ1-4; D call uncertain. From germline, CDR1 is MNHEY and CDR2 SVGAGI. The CDR3 is 12 residues long. The germline V and J ends were trimmed by 4 bases and 4 bases, with 4 bases remaining between them.

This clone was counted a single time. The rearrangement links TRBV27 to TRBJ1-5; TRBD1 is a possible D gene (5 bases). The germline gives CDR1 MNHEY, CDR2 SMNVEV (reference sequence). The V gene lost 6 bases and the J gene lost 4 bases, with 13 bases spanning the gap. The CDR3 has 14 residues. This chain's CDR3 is CASSLTGWNQPQHF. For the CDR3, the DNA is TGTGCCAGCAGCTTAACAGGTTGGAATCAGCCCCAGCATTTT.

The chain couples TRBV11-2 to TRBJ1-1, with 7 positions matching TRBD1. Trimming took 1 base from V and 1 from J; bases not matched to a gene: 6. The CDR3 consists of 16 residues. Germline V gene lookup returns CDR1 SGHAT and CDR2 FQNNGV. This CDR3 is CASSLVPGGRNTEAFF. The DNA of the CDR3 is TGTGCCAGCAGCTTAGTGCCAGGGGGAAGGAACACTGAAGCTTTCTTT.

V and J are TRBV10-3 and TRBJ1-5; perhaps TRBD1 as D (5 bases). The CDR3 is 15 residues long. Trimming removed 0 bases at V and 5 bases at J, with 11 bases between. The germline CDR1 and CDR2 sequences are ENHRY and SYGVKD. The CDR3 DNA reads TGTGCCATCAGTGAGTCGGGGGAGGGTCATCAGCCCCAGCATTTT. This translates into CAISESGEGHQPQHF.

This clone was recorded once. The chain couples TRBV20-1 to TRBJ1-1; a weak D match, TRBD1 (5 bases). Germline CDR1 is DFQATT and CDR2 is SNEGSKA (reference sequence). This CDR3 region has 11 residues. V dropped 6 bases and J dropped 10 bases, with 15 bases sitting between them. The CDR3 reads CSAAKAGGAFF. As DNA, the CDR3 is TGCAGTGCCGCGAAGGCCGGGGGAGCTTTCTTT.

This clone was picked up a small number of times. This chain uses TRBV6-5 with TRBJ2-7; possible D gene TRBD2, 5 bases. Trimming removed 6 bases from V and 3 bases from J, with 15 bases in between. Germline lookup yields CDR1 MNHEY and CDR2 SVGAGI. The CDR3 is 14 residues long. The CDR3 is CASSQRRAIYEQYF. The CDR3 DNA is TGTGCCAGCAGCCAGCGGCGGGCCATCTACGAGCAGTACTTC.

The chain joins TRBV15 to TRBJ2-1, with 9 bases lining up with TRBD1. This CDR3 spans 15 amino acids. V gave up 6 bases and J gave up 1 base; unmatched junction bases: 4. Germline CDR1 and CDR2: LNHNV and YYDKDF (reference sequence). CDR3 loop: CATRSGTGSYNEQFF. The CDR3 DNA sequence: TGTGCCACCAGGTCCGGGACAGGGTCCTACAATGAGCAGTTCTTC.

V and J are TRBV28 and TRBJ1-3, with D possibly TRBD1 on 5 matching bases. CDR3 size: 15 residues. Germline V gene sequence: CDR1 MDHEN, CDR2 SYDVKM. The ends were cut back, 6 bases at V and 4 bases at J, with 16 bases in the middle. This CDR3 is CASSRSTVTGNTIYF. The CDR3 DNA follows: TGTGCCAGCAGCCGTTCGACAGTCACGGGAAACACCATATATTTT.

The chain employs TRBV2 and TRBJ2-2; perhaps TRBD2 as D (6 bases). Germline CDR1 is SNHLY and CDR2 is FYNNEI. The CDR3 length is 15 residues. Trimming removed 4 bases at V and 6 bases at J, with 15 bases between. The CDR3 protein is CASSGGHGEAGELFF. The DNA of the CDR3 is TGTGCCAGCAGTGGAGGACACGGGGAGGCCGGGGAGCTGTTTTTT.